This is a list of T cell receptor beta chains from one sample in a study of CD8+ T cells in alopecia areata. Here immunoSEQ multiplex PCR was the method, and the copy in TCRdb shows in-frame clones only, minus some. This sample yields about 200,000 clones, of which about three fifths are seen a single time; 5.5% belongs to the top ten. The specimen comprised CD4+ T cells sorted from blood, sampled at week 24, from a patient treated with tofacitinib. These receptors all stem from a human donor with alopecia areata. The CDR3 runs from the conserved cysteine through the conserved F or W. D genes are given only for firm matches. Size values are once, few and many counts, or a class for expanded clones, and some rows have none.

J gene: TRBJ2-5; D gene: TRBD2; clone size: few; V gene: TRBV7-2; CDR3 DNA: TGTGCCAGCAGGCCTAGCGGACTATCTGGAGAGACCCAGTACTTC; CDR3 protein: CASRPSGLSGETQYF
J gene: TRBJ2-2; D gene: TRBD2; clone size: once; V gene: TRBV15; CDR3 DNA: TGTGCCACCAGCAGAGACCTAGCGGGGGCGAACACCGGGGAGCTGTTTTTT; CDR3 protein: CATSRDLAGANTGELFF
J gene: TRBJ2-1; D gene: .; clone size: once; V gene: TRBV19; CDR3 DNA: TGTGCCACCAACCCACGGACCGTCTCCTACAATGAGCAGTTCTTC; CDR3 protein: CATNPRTVSYNEQFF
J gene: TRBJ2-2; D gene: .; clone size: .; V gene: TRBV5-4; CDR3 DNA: TGTGCCAGCAGCCCCCGGGGGAGGGGGCGAACCGGGGAGCTGTTTTTT; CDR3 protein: CASSPRGRGRTGELFF
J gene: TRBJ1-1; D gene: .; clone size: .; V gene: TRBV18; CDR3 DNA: TGTGCCAGCTCACCACACGGGGGAGAGAACACTGAAGCTTTCTTT; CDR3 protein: CASSPHGGENTEAFF
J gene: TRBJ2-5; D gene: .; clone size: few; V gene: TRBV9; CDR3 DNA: TGTGCCAGCAGCGTAGATGTGACCGGCTGGGGGTCCCAGTACTTC; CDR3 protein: CASSVDVTGWGSQYF
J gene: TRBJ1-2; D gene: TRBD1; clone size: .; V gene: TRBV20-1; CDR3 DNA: TGCAGTGCGGGATGGACAGGGGACACCTTC; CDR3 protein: CSAGWTGDTF
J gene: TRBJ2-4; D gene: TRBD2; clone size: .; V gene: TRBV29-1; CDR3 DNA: TGCAGCGCTGATCTTGCTAGCGGGAACATTCAGTACTTC; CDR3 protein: CSADLASGNIQYF
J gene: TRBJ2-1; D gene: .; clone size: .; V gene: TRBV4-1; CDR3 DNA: TGCGCCAGCAGCCAAGTACGGGGTGCCTACAATGAGCAGTTCTTC; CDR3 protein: CASSQVRGAYNEQFF
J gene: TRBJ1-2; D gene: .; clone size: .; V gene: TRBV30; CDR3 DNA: TGTGCCTGGAGTGTAGCACCGGACGGGGGTTTAGGGGGCTACACCTTC; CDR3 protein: CAWSVAPDGGLGGYTF
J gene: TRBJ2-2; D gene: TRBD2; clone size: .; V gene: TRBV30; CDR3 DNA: TGTGCCTGGTTACTAGCGGGAGGTATCAGCACCGGGGAGCTGTTTTTT; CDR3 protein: CAWLLAGGISTGELFF
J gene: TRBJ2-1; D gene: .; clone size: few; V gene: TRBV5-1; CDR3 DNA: TGCGCCAGCAGCTTGACCCCATACAGCTCCTACAATGAGCAGTTCTTC; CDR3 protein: CASSLTPYSSYNEQFF
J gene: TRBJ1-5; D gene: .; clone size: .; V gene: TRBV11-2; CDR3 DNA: TGTGCCAGCAGCCATGGGCAGGATCCGAATCAGCCCCAGCATTTT; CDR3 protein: CASSHGQDPNQPQHF
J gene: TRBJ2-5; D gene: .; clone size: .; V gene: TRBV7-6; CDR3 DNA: TGTGCCAGCAGCCGCAGTGGAGGGACCCAGTACTTC; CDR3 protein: CASSRSGGTQYF
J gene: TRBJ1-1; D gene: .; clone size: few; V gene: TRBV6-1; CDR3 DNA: TGTGCCAGCAGTGGCTCTAGGGGCACTGAAGCTTTCTTT; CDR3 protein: CASSGSRGTEAFF
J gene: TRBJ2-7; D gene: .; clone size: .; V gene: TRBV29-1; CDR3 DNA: TGCAGCGGGAGGGCAGGGCCTTACGAGCAGTACTTC; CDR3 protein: CSGRAGPYEQYF